This TCR beta chain was retrieved from a study of blood T cells in healthy people across ages. The CDR3 length is 12 residues. With 1 base removed from V and 13 bases from J, the gap between germline ends came to 10 bases. Germline CDR1 KGHDR, CDR2 SFDVKD. Using a J-beta primer mix together with a sample-barcoded 5' primer, a second PCR was run for about 7 to 12 cycles. MiXCR was run by TCRdb on the 5' RACE reads, yielding one entry per CDR3 protein. Of 700,000 to 850,000 distinct CDR3 sequences listed, approximately 53% are singletons. A word on this clonotype: The antigen remains unidentified.

The study, taken as a whole, reports: With age, beta diversity per million T cells declined roughly linearly, significantly by 40.

The source material was blood. The J gene is TRBJ2-1, the V gene TRBV24-1, with no clear D. The sequence was obtained from an elderly man in good health. Here the CDR3 reads CATSDFGLDQFF. Here the CDR3 DNA reads TGTGCCACCAGTGATTTTGGGTTGGATCAGTTCTTC.